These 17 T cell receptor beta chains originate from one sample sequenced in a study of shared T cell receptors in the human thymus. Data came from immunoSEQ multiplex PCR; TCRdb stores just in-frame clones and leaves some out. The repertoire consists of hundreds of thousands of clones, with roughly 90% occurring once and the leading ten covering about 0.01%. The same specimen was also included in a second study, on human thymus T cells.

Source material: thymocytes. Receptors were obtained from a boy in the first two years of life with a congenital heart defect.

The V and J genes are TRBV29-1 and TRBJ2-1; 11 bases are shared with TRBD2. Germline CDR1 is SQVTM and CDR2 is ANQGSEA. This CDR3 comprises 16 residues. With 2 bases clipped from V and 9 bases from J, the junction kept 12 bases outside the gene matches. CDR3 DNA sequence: TGCAGCGTTGAATCATTACTAGCGGGAGAGGTACGTGAGCAGTTCTTC. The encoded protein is CSVESLLAGEVREQFF.

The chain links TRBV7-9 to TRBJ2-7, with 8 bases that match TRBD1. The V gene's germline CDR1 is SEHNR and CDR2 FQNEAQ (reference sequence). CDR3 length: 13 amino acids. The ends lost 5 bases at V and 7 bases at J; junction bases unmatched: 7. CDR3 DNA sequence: TGTGCCAGCAGCCCCATGACAGGGGATGAGCAGTACTTC. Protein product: CASSPMTGDEQYF.

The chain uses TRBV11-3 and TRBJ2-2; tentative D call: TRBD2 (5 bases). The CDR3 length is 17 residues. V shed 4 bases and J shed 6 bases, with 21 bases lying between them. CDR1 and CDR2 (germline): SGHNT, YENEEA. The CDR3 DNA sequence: TGTGCCAGCAGCTCCAGAGGGCCCCACCGGCCCCCCGGGGAGCTGTTTTTT. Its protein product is CASSSRGPHRPPGELFF.

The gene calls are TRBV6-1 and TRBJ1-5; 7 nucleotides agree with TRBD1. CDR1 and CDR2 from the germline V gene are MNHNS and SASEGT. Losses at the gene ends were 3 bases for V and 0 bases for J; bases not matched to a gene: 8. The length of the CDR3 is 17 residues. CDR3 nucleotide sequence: TGTGCCAGCAGTGAGAGCCCGGGACAGTATAGCAATCAGCCCCAGCATTTT. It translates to CASSESPGQYSNQPQHF.

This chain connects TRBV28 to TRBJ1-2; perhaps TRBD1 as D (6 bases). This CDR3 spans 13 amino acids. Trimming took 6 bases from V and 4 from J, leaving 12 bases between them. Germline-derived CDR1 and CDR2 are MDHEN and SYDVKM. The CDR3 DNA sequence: TGTGCCAGCAGGGGAACAGGGTCCTATGGCTACACCTTC. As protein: CASRGTGSYGYTF.

The DNA for the CDR3 is TGTGCCTGGAGCCCAAAGGGGGCTGGCACTGAAGCTTTCTTT. It codes for CAWSPKGAGTEAFF. The V gene is TRBV30, the J gene TRBJ1-1; 7 nucleotides agree with TRBD1. There are 14 residues in the CDR3. Trimming took 3 bases from V and 4 from J; bases not matched to a gene: 8. Germline CDR1 reads GTSNPN; CDR2 reads SVGIG (reference sequence).

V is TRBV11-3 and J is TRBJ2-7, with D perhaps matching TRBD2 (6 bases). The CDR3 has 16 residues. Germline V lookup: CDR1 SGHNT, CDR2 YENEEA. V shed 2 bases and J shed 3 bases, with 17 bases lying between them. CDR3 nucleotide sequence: TGTGCCAGCAGCTTACGGGGGTCGACCTCGAACTACGAGCAGTACTTC. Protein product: CASSLRGSTSNYEQYF.

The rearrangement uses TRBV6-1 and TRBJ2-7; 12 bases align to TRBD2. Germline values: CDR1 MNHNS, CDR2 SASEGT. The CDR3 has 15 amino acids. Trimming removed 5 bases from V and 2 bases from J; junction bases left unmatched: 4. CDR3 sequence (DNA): TGTGCCAGCAGTAGGACTAGCGGGGCGCCCTACGAGCAGTACTTC. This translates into CASSRTSGAPYEQYF.

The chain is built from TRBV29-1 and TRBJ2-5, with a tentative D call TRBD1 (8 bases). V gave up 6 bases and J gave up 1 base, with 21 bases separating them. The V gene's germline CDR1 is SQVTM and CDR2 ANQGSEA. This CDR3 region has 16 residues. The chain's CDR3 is CSVPTGAGGVQETQYF. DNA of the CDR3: TGCAGCGTGCCGACAGGGGCAGGGGGGGTCCAAGAGACCCAGTACTTC.

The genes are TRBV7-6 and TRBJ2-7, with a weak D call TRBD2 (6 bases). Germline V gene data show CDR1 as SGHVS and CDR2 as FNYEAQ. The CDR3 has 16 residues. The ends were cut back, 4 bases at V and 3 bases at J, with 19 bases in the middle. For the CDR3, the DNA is TGTGCCAGCAGCTCCCGACCCCCCGGGGGAGACTACGAGCAGTACTTC. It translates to CASSSRPPGGDYEQYF.

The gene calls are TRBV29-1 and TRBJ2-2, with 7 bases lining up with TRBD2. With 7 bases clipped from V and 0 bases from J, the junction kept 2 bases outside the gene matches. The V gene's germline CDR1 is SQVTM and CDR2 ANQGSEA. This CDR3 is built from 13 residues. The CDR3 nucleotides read TGCAGCGCTAGCGGACCGAACACCGGGGAGCTGTTTTTT. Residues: CSASGPNTGELFF.

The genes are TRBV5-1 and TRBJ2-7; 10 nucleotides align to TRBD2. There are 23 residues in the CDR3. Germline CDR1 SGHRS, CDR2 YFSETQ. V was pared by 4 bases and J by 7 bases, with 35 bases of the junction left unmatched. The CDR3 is CASSLVAGRASGSDWPGVEEQYF. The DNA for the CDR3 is TGCGCCAGCAGCCTGGTGGCTGGCCGGGCTAGCGGGAGTGACTGGCCGGGGGTTGAAGAGCAGTACTTC. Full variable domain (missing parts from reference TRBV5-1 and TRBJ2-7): KAGVTQTPRYLIKTRGQQVTLSCSPISGHRSVSWYQQTPGQGLQFLFEYFSETQRNKGNFPGRFSGRQFSNSRSEMNVSTLELGDSALYLCASSLVAGRASGSDWPGVEEQYFGPGTRLTVT.

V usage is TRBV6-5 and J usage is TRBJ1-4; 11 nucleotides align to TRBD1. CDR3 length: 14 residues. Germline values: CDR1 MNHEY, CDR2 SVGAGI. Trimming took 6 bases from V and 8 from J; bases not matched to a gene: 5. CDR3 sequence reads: CASRGGDRGEKLFF. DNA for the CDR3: TGTGCCAGCAGAGGGGGGGACAGGGGGGAAAAACTGTTTTTT.

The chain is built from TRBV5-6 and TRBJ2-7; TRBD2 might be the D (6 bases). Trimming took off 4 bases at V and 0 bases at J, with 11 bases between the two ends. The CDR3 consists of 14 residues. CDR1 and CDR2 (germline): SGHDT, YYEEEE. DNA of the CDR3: TGTGCCAGCAGCCGCCGACTAGTCTCCTACGAGCAGTACTTC. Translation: CASSRRLVSYEQYF.

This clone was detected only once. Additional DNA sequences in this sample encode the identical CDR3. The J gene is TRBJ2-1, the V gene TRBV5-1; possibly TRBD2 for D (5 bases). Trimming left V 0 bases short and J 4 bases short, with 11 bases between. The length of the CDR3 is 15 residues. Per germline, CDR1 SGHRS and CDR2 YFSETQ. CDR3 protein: CASSLDRGPYNEQFF. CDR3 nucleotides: TGCGCCAGCAGCTTGGACAGAGGGCCTTACAATGAGCAGTTCTTC.

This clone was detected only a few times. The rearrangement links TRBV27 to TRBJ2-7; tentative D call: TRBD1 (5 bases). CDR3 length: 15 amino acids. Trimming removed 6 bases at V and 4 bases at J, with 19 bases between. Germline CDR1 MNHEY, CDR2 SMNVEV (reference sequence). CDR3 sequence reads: CASREDSLGEYEQYF. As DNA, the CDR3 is TGTGCCAGCAGGGAAGACAGTTTAGGAGAATACGAGCAGTACTTC.

DNA for the CDR3: TGTGCCAGCAGCCGGGGGGGACTAGGAGAGACCCAGTACTTC. Amino acid sequence: CASSRGGLGETQYF. The V gene is TRBV11-2, the J gene TRBJ2-5; 8 bases fit TRBD2. This CDR3 is built from 14 residues. CDR1 is SGHAT, CDR2 FQNNGV, per germline. Germline trimming cut 5 bases from V and 4 bases from J; bases unmatched to any gene: 6.